A selection of T cell receptor beta chains follows, all from one sample in a study of read filtering for tumor transcriptome and immune sequencing. Using its own MiXCR run on the reads, TCRdb lists one record per CDR3 protein. The sample contains roughly 68,000 distinct CDR3 sequences, approximately 15% of which appear only once. The material sequenced was a population of CD138-negative cells sorted from bone marrow. All receptors derive from a donor over 35 with multiple myeloma. The CDR3 runs from the conserved cysteine through the conserved F or W. D genes are given only for firm matches. A clone size is listed for some rows: how often the clone was seen (once, few, many), or a class if it is expanded.

d_call,v_call,j_call,clone_size,cdr3_aa,cdr3_nt
TRBD2,TRBV29-1,TRBJ2-7,many,CSVGTSGTMPEQYF,TGCAGCGTAGGGACTAGCGGGACGATGCCCGAGCAGTACTTC
TRBD2,TRBV28,TRBJ2-1,NA,CASTSSGRGRGNEQFF,TGTGCCAGCACATCTAGCGGGAGGGGAAGGGGCAATGAGCAGTTCTTC
TRBD2,TRBV14,TRBJ2-2,many,CASSQDRQDRGTSGRYTGELFF,TGTGCCAGCAGCCAAGACCGCCAAGATAGGGGGACTAGCGGGAGATACACCGGGGAGCTGTTTTTT
NA,TRBV7-2,TRBJ1-4,many,CASSFQSQGEKLFF,TGTGCCAGCAGCTTCCAGTCACAGGGTGAAAAACTGTTTTTT
NA,TRBV30,TRBJ1-6,many,CAWSFQRSPLHF,TGTGCCTGGAGTTTTCAGAGGTCACCCCTCCACTTT
NA,TRBV21-1,TRBJ2-6,many,CASSKPQGPGANVLTF,TGTGCCAGCAGCAAACCCCAGGGGCCTGGGGCCAACGTCCTGACTTTC
TRBD2,TRBV7-9,TRBJ2-2,many,CASSFLAGGPSGELFF,TGTGCCAGCAGCTTCCTAGCGGGAGGGCCTTCCGGGGAGCTGTTTTTT
NA,TRBV2,TRBJ2-7,NA,CASSAGEQYF,TGTGCCAGCAGTGCGGGCGAGCAGTACTTC
NA,TRBV30,TRBJ2-2,NA,CAWSTNTGELFF,TGTGCCTGGAGCACGAACACCGGGGAGCTGTTTTTT
NA,TRBV11-2,TRBJ1-3,NA,CASSPGPGNTIYF,TGTGCCAGCAGCCCTGGTCCCGGAAACACCATATATTTT
TRBD2,TRBV12-3/TRBV12-4,TRBJ2-3,many,CASRRFASGGPDTQYF,TGTGCCAGCAGACGGTTTGCTAGCGGTGGACCGGATACGCAGTATTTT